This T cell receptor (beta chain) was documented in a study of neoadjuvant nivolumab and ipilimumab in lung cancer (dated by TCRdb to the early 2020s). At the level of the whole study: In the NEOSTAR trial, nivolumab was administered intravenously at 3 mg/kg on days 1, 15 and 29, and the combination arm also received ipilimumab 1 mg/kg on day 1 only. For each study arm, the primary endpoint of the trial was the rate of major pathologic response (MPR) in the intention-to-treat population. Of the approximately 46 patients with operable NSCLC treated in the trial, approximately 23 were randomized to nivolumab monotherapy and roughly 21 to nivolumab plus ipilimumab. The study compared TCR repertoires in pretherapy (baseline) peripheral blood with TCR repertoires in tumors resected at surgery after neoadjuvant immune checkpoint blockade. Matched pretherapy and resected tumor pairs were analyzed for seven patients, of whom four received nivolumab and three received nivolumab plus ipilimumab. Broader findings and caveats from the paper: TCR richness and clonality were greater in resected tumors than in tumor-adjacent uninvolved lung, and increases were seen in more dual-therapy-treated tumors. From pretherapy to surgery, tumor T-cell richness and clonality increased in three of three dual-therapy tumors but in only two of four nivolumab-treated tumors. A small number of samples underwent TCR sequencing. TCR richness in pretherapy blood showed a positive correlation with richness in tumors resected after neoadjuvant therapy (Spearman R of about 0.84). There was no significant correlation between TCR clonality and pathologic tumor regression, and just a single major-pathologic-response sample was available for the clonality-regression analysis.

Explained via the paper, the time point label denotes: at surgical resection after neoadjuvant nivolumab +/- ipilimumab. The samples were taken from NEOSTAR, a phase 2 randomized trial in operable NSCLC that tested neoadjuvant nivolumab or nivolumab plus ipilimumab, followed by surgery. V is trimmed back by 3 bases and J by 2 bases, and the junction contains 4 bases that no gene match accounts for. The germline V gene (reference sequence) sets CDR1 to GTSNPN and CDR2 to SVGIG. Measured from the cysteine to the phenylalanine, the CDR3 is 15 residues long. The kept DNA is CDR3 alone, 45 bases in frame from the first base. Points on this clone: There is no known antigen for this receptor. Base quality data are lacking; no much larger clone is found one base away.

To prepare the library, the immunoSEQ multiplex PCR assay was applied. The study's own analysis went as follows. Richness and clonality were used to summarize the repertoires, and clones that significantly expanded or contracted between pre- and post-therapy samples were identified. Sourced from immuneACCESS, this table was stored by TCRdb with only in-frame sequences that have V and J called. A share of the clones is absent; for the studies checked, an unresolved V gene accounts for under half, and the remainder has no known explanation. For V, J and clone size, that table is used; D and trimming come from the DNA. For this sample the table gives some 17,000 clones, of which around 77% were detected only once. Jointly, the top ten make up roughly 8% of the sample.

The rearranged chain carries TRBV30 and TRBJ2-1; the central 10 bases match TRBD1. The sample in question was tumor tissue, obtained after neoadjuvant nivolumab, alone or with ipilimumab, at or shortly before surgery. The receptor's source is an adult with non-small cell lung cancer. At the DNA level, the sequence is TGTGCCTGGAGGGCCGGGACAGGGGCCTACAATGAGCAGTTCTTC. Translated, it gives CAWRAGTGAYNEQFF.